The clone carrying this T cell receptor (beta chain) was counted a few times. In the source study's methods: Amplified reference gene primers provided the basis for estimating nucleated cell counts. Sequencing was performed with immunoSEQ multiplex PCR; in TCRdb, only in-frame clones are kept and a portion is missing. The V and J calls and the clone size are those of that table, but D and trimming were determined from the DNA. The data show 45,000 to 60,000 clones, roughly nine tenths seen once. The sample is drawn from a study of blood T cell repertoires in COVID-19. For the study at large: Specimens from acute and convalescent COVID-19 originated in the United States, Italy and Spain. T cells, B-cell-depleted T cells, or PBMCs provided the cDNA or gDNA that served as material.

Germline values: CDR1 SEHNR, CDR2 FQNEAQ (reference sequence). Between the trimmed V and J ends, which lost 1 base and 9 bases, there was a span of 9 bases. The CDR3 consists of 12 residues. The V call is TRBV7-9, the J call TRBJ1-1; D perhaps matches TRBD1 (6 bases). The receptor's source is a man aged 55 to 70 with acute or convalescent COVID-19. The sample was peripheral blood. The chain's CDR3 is CASSLGTGKAFF. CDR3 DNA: TGTGCCAGCAGCTTAGGTACAGGGAAAGCTTTCTTT.